One T cell receptor beta chain is described in this entry. Antigen specificity is unknown. One junction end does not reproduce the germline sequence, and a read error may be involved. CD25-based Treg depletion was applied to purified naive CD4+ T cells. One entry per CDR3 protein results from TCRdb running MiXCR on the 5' RACE reads. The table shows about 61,000 distinct CDR3 sequences, with about 31% occurring only once. The study's findings and limits: Whole repertoires were not studied in the larger cohort, only one V-J beta rearrangement.

Germline-derived CDR1 and CDR2 are SGHRS and YFSETQ. This CDR3 is built from 14 residues. Sequencing was performed on tumor-infiltrating naive CD4+ T cells sorted from the breast tumor. Noted subset: naive CD4+ T cells, CD4+CD45RA+CD25-. This clonotype was obtained from a female donor with breast cancer. The chain links TRBV5-1 to TRBJ1-1; D gene ambiguous. CDR3 nucleotides: TGCACCAGCAGCTTGGACCCCGGAGTAATTGAAGCTTCCTTT. Amino acid sequence: CTSSLDPGVIEASF.